This T cell receptor beta chain was retrieved from a study of blood T cells in healthy people across ages. Germline assignment: CDR1 MNHEY and CDR2 SVGEGT. J was trimmed by 3 bases and V by 5 bases; bases with no gene match: 20. The CDR3 extends over 19 amino acids. Together with a sample-barcoded 5' primer, a J-beta primer mix was included in a second PCR lasting about 6 to 11 cycles. TCRdb fed the 5' RACE reads into MiXCR, producing one record per CDR3 protein. The sample lists almost 800,000 distinct CDR3 sequences, 58% occurring once. The specimen sequenced was blood. The V gene is TRBV6-2 or TRBV6-3, the J gene TRBJ2-5; TRBD2 agrees at 8 bases. The TCR was taken from a man aged 25 to 40 in good health. The CDR3, as DNA: TGTGCCAGCAGTCCTTACCAATCATGGAGCGGGAGCAGAGAAGAGACCCAGTACTTC. Its protein is CASSPYQSWSGSREETQYF.